The rows below give T cell receptor beta chains drawn from one sample of a study of cytomegalovirus exposure and HLA in healthy donors. The data were produced by immunoSEQ multiplex PCR, yet TCRdb's version contains in-frame clones alone and is incomplete. The sample holds around 200,000 clones, roughly three quarters seen once. Sequencing used PBMCs. These receptors came from a woman aged 50 to 60 in good health and CMV-seronegative. CDR3s include the opening cysteine and the closing phenylalanine or tryptophan. D genes are given only for firm matches. The size field is filled for only some rows; it gives once, few, many or a size class.

clone size,CDR3 length,D gene,V gene,J gene,CDR3 DNA,CDR3 protein
-,16,TRBD2,TRBV7-3,TRBJ2-3,TGTGCCAGGCCGCAGACTAGCGGGAGGCTGCCAGATACGCAGTATTTT,CARPQTSGRLPDTQYF
-,14,TRBD1,TRBV14,TRBJ2-2,TGTGCCAGCAGCTTGACAGGGGGCTACGGGGAGCTGTTTTTT,CASSLTGGYGELFF
-,16,TRBD2,TRBV27,TRBJ2-2,TGTGCCAGCAGTCATTCCGCTAGCGGGAGCCGGGGGGAGCTGTTTTTT,CASSHSASGSRGELFF
-,16,-,TRBV4-2,TRBJ2-3,TGTGCCAGCAGTGGACAGATAATTTCTAGCACAGATACGCAGTATTTT,CASSGQIISSTDTQYF
-,14,-,TRBV4-2,TRBJ1-6,TGTGCCAGCAGCCAGGAGACAGTCCCTTCACCCCTCCACTTT,CASSQETVPSPLHF
once,14,-,TRBV19,TRBJ1-2,TGTGCCAGTAGTATCGGTGGCGGGGAGTATGGCTACACCTTC,CASSIGGGEYGYTF
-,16,TRBD1,TRBV5-1,TRBJ2-6,TGCGCCAGCAGCTTAACAGGGGCAACTGGGGCCAACGTCCTGACTTTC,CASSLTGATGANVLTF
-,14,-,TRBV5-6,TRBJ1-6,TGTGCCAGCAGCTACCAGGGAGGTCACTCACCCCTCCACTTT,CASSYQGGHSPLHF
-,14,TRBD1,TRBV29-1,TRBJ1-2,TGCAGCGTTGATCCACAGGGACAGGCTAGAGGGTACACCTTC,CSVDPQGQARGYTF
-,14,-,TRBV7-9,TRBJ2-7,TGTTCCAGCAGCAGTAGGGACAACTCCTACGAGCAGTACTTC,CSSSSRDNSYEQYF
-,15,-,TRBV5-1,TRBJ2-2,TGCGCCAGCAGCTTGGCCGGGACTGGAACACGGGAGCTGTTTTTT,CASSLAGTGTRELFF
-,16,-,TRBV28,TRBJ1-1,TGTGCCAGCAGCGCGGGACCGATAGGAGGGAACACTGAAGCTTTCTTT,CASSAGPIGGNTEAFF
-,16,-,TRBV4-3,TRBJ1-6,TGCGCCAGCAGCCAAGAATTTCGGAGCTATAATTCACCCCTCCACTTT,CASSQEFRSYNSPLHF
once,16,TRBD1,TRBV7-9,TRBJ1-3,TGTGCCAGCAGTCCGGACAGGGCCAGCTCTGGAAACACCATATATTTT,CASSPDRASSGNTIYF
-,15,-,TRBV9,TRBJ2-7,TGTGCCAGCAGCGTAGCTACAGGGAATGCCTACGAGCAGTACTTC,CASSVATGNAYEQYF
-,15,-,TRBV21-1,TRBJ2-7,TGTGCCAGCAGCAAAAGGGCGGGGGCCCCCTACGAGCAGTACTTC,CASSKRAGAPYEQYF
few,13,TRBD1,TRBV7-9,TRBJ2-1,TGTGCCAGCAGGGGGCAGGGGGCAAATGAGCAGTTCTTC,CASRGQGANEQFF
few,13,-,TRBV27,TRBJ1-2,TGTGCCAGCAGTTTAGAGGGGGACTATGGCTACACCTTC,CASSLEGDYGYTF
-,15,TRBD2,TRBV5-1,TRBJ2-5,TGCGCCAGCAGCTGGGGACTAGCGGGACAAGAGACCCAGTACTTC,CASSWGLAGQETQYF
few,18,TRBD1,TRBV4-1,TRBJ2-2,TGCGCCAGCAGCCAAGTAGGTAGGGGGCGCCGGGACACCGGGGAGCTGTTTTTT,CASSQVGRGRRDTGELFF
-,16,-,TRBV21-1,TRBJ1-5,TGTGCCAGCAGCAAATGGGACAGGGGTCGCAATCAGCCCCAGCATTTT,CASSKWDRGRNQPQHF
-,15,TRBD1,TRBV28,TRBJ1-5,TGTGCCAGCAGTATGGTGGACAGGGATCGTCAGCCCCAGCATTTT,CASSMVDRDRQPQHF
-,18,TRBD2,TRBV6-1,TRBJ2-7,TGTGCCAGCAGTGGAGCCCGGGACGGAGGAGCGGGAGTGGACGAGCAGTACTTC,CASSGARDGGAGVDEQYF
-,13,TRBD1,TRBV19,TRBJ1-5,TGTGCCAGTACGCAGGGGGCGAGTCAGCCCCAGCATTTT,CASTQGASQPQHF
-,14,-,TRBV19,TRBJ2-3,TGTGCCAGTAGTATCTGGGGCAGCACAGATACGCAGTATTTT,CASSIWGSTDTQYF
-,15,TRBD1,TRBV5-4,TRBJ1-4,TGTGCCAGCAGCGCTGCCGGGACAGCTAATGAAAAACTGTTTTTT,CASSAAGTANEKLFF
-,16,TRBD1,TRBV7-2,TRBJ2-7,TGTGCCAGCAGCCCCTCGGGGGACAGGGGGCGGGCGGAGCAGTACTTC,CASSPSGDRGRAEQYF